Here is one T cell receptor beta chain with its context. Its specificity is unknown. Between the trimmed V and J ends, which lost 5 bases and 3 bases, there was a span of 8 bases. CDR1 and CDR2 from the germline V gene are MGHDK and SYGVNS. The CDR3 consists of 13 residues. RNA, at about 0.5 to 1 ug, was reverse transcribed with random hexamers. From the immunoSEQ multiplex PCR reads, TCRdb called clonotypes with MiXCR, one entry per CDR3 protein. There are fewer than 150,000 distinct CDR3 sequences in the sample; around 93% occur only once, and about 0.18% lies in the top ten. This sample was included in a study of CD8 T cells in Susac syndrome. Whole-study findings and limits: The study found that Susac CD8+ clonal expansion peaked in TEMRA cells and active patients.

The chain joins TRBV25-1 to TRBJ2-1; unclear D gene. Material: CD8+ T cells from PBMCs. This TCR derives from a human donor with Susac syndrome. The CDR3 DNA reads as TGTGCCAGCAGTAAGACAAACTACAATGAGCAGTTCTTC. Amino acid sequence: CASSKTNYNEQFF.